This T cell receptor beta chain was captured by sequencing in a study of T cell responses to AZD1222 COVID-19 vaccine. Germline V CDR1 and CDR2: SGHRS, YFSETQ. The CDR3 runs to 20 residues. V dropped 0 bases and J dropped 1; count of bases not matched to a gene: 17. This clone came up once. The target antigen is unknown. Libraries were prepared by immunoSEQ multiplex PCR; TCRdb keeps only in-frame clonotypes and omits some of them. The table records approximately 100,000 clones, around 87% of them present only once. General observations from the study: There were vaccine-associated CD4 TCRs across spike, dominant at 160-218 and 743-854. Regions left unmutated in variants are reportedly the target of nearly half of spike-specific TCRs. Clonal diversity was possibly underestimated, and the donors were mostly white British, with more females. No repertoire was sampled before or during the peak T cell response, only after it.

This clonotype was sampled from an adult in good health. Sample: peripheral blood, taken on day 0 of AZD1222 vaccination. This chain connects TRBV5-1 to TRBJ2-7, with 9 bases aligning to TRBD2. CDR3 amino acids: CASSLVGIGAGGTSSYEQYF. DNA for the CDR3: TGCGCCAGCAGCTTGGTGGGGATAGGAGCGGGAGGAACCTCATCCTACGAGCAGTACTTC.